What follows are 10 T cell receptor beta chains derived from one specimen sequenced in a study of blood T cell repertoires in COVID-19. Assay: immunoSEQ multiplex PCR; the TCRdb copy retains only in-frame clones and omits some. The table includes around 500,000 clones, 70% to 90% detected once. Sequencing used PBMCs or T cells enriched from blood (not recorded which). Receptor source: a woman aged 35 to 49 who had recovered from COVID-19.

Notes on this clone: One end of the junction is discordant with germline, which a read error may explain. Here the CDR3 DNA reads TGTGTCAGCAGCCAGGGGGACAGTGGCTACACCTTC. As protein: CVSSQGDSGYTF. This chain joins TRBV3-1 (or the pseudogene TRBV3-2) and TRBJ1-2; 7 bases are a match to TRBD1. The CDR3 extends over 12 amino acids. Germline lookup yields CDR1 LGHDT and CDR2 YNNKEL (reference sequence).

The gene calls are TRBV5-4 and TRBJ2-1; possible D gene TRBD1, 5 bases. Trimming removed 3 bases at V and 0 bases at J, with 7 bases between. This CDR3 is 14 amino acids long. The germline V gene has CDR1 SGHNT and CDR2 YYREEE (reference sequence). CDR3 nucleotide sequence: TGTGCCAGCAGCTCCGACAGCTCCTACAATGAGCAGTTCTTC. This sequence encodes CASSSDSSYNEQFF.

The chain uses TRBV19 and TRBJ1-5; TRBD1 might be the D (6 bases). The CDR3 contains 16 residues. The V and J ends lost 7 bases and 5 bases respectively, with 21 bases between them. CDR1 and CDR2 (germline): LNHDA, SQIVND (reference sequence). The CDR3 is CASNSPSSGGHQPQHF. The CDR3 nucleotides read TGTGCCAGTAATTCTCCCAGTTCGGGGGGCCATCAGCCCCAGCATTTT. The complete variable domain, with remaining parts taken from reference TRBV19 and TRBJ1-5, reads DGGITQSPKYLFRKEGQNVTLSCEQNLNHDAMYWYRQDPGQGLRLIYYSQIVNDFQKGDIAEGYSVSREKKESFPLTVTSAQKNPTAFYLCASNSPSSGGHQPQHFGDGTRLSIL.

In this sample, this clone turned up once. V usage is TRBV5-1 and J usage is TRBJ1-1, with a weak D call TRBD1 (5 bases). The CDR3 totals 17 residues. The germline CDR1 and CDR2 sequences are SGHRS and YFSETQ. Trimming took 1 base from V and 0 from J, leaving 16 bases between them. CDR3 amino acids: CASSLSTYGHMNTEAFF. Here the CDR3 DNA reads TGCGCCAGCAGCTTGTCGACCTACGGACACATGAACACTGAAGCTTTCTTT.

This sequence joins TRBV12-3 or TRBV12-4 and TRBJ2-1, with D tentatively TRBD2 (6 bases). Trimming took 6 bases from V and 13 from J, leaving 13 bases between them. The CDR3 runs to 11 residues. The CDR3 spells CASREGGGQFF. CDR3 nucleotides: TGTGCCAGCAGGGAGGGTGGTGGACAGTTCTTC.

This chain joins TRBV19 and TRBJ2-1; 9 bases fit TRBD2. This CDR3 spans 15 amino acids. Losses at the gene ends were 10 bases for V and 0 bases for J; bases not matched to a gene: 7. Per germline, CDR1 LNHDA and CDR2 SQIVND (reference sequence). CDR3: CATGGRARSYNEQFF. The CDR3, as DNA: TGTGCCACCGGCGGGAGGGCCCGCTCCTACAATGAGCAGTTCTTC.

J is TRBJ2-5 and V is TRBV18; 15 bases align to TRBD2. V was pared by 2 bases and J by 4 bases, with 2 bases of the junction left unmatched. The germline V gene encodes CDR1 KGHSH and CDR2 LQKENI. The CDR3 has 16 amino acids. CDR3 region: CASSPSGLAGGETQYF. DNA of the CDR3: TGTGCCAGCTCACCATCGGGACTAGCGGGAGGAGAGACCCAGTACTTC. Full variable domain (rest looked up from reference TRBV18 and TRBJ2-5): NAGVMQNPRHLVRRRGQEARLRCSPMKGHSHVYWYRQLPEEGLKFMVYLQKENIIDESGMPKERFSAEFPKEGPSILRIQQVVRGDSAAYFCASSPSGLAGGETQYFGPGTRLLVL.

V is TRBV29-1 and J is TRBJ1-1, with D unclear. Germline CDR1 SQVTM, CDR2 ANQGSEA. V was pared by 5 bases and J by 0 bases, with 10 bases between. The CDR3 is made up of 13 amino acids. The CDR3 sequence is CSVMRRMNTEAFF. CDR3 DNA: TGCAGCGTTATGCGGCGAATGAACACTGAAGCTTTCTTT. Drawing the rest from reference TRBV29-1 and TRBJ1-1, the complete variable domain is SAVISQKPSRDICQRGTSLTIQCQVDSQVTMMFWYRQQPGQSLTLIATANQGSEATYESGFVIDKFPISRPNLTFSTLTVSNMSPEDSSIYLCSVMRRMNTEAFFGQGTRLTVV.

This chain uses TRBV2 with TRBJ2-1, with 11 bases aligning to TRBD2. The germline gives CDR1 SNHLY, CDR2 FYNNEI. With 1 base clipped from V and 8 bases from J, the junction kept 4 bases outside the gene matches. The CDR3 runs to 15 residues. The CDR3 bases are TGTGCCAGCAGTGAAGTAGCGGGAGGGGGAGATGAGCAGTTCTTC. It encodes CASSEVAGGGDEQFF. The entire variable domain, with the rest obtained from reference TRBV2 and TRBJ2-1, is as follows: EPEVTQTPSHQVTQMGQEVILRCVPISNHLYFYWYRQILGQKVEFLVSFYNNEISEKSEIFDDQFSVERPDGSNFTLKIRSTKLEDSAMYFCASSEVAGGGDEQFFGPGTRLTVL.

This clone occurred a few times. The chain combines TRBV27 with TRBJ2-2; D is possibly TRBD1 (5 bases). The CDR3 consists of 14 residues. Germline-derived CDR1 and CDR2 are MNHEY and SMNVEV (reference sequence). Trimming pared 7 bases from V and 4 bases from J, leaving 13 bases between. Here the CDR3 DNA reads TGTGCCAGCACGAAAGGGGCCTCCACCGGGGAGCTGTTTTTT. The encoded protein is CASTKGASTGELFF.